The next 11 T cell receptor beta chains were all read from a single sample in a study of neurological immune-mediated disorders. TCRdb analysed the 5' RACE reads with MiXCR anew, one entry per CDR3 protein. The sample records tens of thousands of distinct CDR3 sequences, roughly 12% being singletons. Time point reported: longitudinal time-point 3. The sample consisted of PBMCs. The receptors originated from a young man in good health.

The sample holds many counts of this clonotype. The chain links TRBV3-1 to TRBJ1-2; the D is unclear. The CDR3 has 13 residues. CDR1 is LGHDT and CDR2 is YNNKEL in the germline V gene (reference sequence). V lost 1 base to trimming and J lost 5 bases, with 8 bases between them. CDR3 in DNA: TGTGCCAGCAGCCAAGCCGGAGAGTATGGCTACACCTTC. Protein: CASSQAGEYGYTF.

This clonotype was recorded at least ten times. The chain links TRBV29-1 to TRBJ2-3, with 13 nucleotides matching TRBD2. Unmatched junction bases numbered 11, after V lost 7 bases and J lost 4 bases. The CDR3 runs to 16 residues. Germline loops: CDR1 SQVTM, CDR2 ANQGSEA. The CDR3 DNA sequence: TGCAGCGGCCTACTAGCGGGAGGGCCTTTTCCAGATACGCAGTATTTT. This sequence encodes CSGLLAGGPFPDTQYF.

About this clonotype: The DNA is left out, because the CDR3 cannot be placed on it with certainty; the CDR3 is given as TCRdb lists it. The chain couples TRBV5-1 to TRBJ2-5. Looked up from germline, CDR1 is SGHRS and CDR2 is YFSETQ. Including both end residues, the CDR3 is 18 amino acids long. The CDR3 loop is CASSFYICSAPDPETQYF.

V usage is TRBV25-1 and J usage is TRBJ2-2, with 10 bases aligning to TRBD1. Trimming removed 8 bases from V and 3 bases from J; junction bases left unmatched: 3. CDR1 and CDR2 (germline): MGHDK, SYGVNS. The CDR3 spans 14 residues. The CDR3 sequence is CASGDRGDTGELFF. The DNA for the CDR3 is TGTGCCAGCGGGGACAGGGGAGACACCGGGGAGCTGTTTTTT.

This clonotype was counted ten times or more. The genes are TRBV7-2 and TRBJ2-7; 12 bases match TRBD2. CDR3 size: 14 residues. Germline values: CDR1 SGHTA, CDR2 FQGNSA. After removal of 3 bases from V and 7 bases from J, the junction contained 4 bases not matched to a gene. CDR3 amino acids: CASSFLAGGDEQYF. CDR3 in DNA: TGTGCCAGCAGCTTTCTAGCGGGAGGGGATGAGCAGTACTTC.

This clonotype was picked up many times. The gene calls are TRBV5-1 and TRBJ2-7, with no clear D. The CDR3 contains 12 residues. Germline V gene data show CDR1 as SGHRS and CDR2 as YFSETQ. With 0 bases removed from V and 3 bases from J, the gap between germline ends came to 4 bases. In nucleotides, the CDR3 is TGCGCCAGCAGCTTGGGCATCTACGAGCAGTACTTC. It is translated as CASSLGIYEQYF.

This clonotype was detected ten times or more. V gene TRBV5-1 combines with J gene TRBJ2-2; D may be TRBD2 (6 bases). The CDR3 is 14 residues long. Trimming removed 4 bases from V and 4 bases from J, with 11 bases in between. Germline V gene data show CDR1 as SGHRS and CDR2 as YFSETQ. The CDR3 DNA reads as TGCGCCAGCAGCCCGGGACTCCTCACCGGGGAGCTGTTTTTT. Translated, it gives CASSPGLLTGELFF.

This clonotype was seen a few times. CDR3 bases: TGTGCCAGCAGCTTAACGGACAGGGGTACTGAAGCTTTCTTT. This gives the protein CASSLTDRGTEAFF. The chain has TRBV11-2 and TRBJ1-1, with TRBD1 identical over 9 bases. The V gene end was trimmed by 2 bases and the J gene end by 5 bases; junction bases not matched to a gene: 3. The CDR3 has 14 amino acids. Germline V gives CDR1 SGHAT, CDR2 FQNNGV.

The sample holds many counts of this clonotype. V and J are TRBV7-6 and TRBJ2-1, with 8 bases matching TRBD2. V trimming: 4 bases; J trimming: 4 bases; junction bases outside the gene matches: 15. The V gene's germline CDR1 is SGHVS and CDR2 FNYEAQ. This CDR3 has 18 amino acids. The CDR3 bases are TGTGCCAGCAGCTACGGGCGGGGTAGCGGGGCACAATACAATGAGCAGTTCTTC. It translates to CASSYGRGSGAQYNEQFF.

This clonotype appeared many times. The V gene is TRBV7-2, the J gene TRBJ2-3; 11 bases match TRBD2. CDR3 length equals 18 residues. The germline V gene has CDR1 SGHTA and CDR2 FQGNSA. The trim removed 5 bases at V and 7 bases at J, leaving 17 bases unmatched. The CDR3 reads CASSPGRESSGRANTQYF. CDR3 DNA: TGTGCCAGCAGCCCTGGGCGGGAGAGTAGCGGGAGGGCTAATACGCAGTATTTT.

This clonotype was recorded at least ten times. The rearrangement links TRBV20-1 to TRBJ1-6; D gene unclear. CDR3 size: 17 residues. Trimming pared 0 bases from V and 0 bases from J, leaving 12 bases between. CDR1 and CDR2 (germline): DFQATT, SNEGSKA (reference sequence). CDR3 sequence: CSARDLLSSSYNSPLHF. CDR3 sequence (DNA): TGCAGTGCTAGAGATTTGCTTAGCAGCTCCTATAATTCACCCCTCCACTTT.